This entry describes one T cell receptor (beta chain). CDR1 is DFQATT and CDR2 is SNEGSKA in the germline V gene (reference sequence). CDR3 size: 15 residues. Between the trimmed V and J ends, which lost 3 bases and 3 bases, there was a span of 15 bases. Each CDR3 protein is one row after TCRdb ran MiXCR on the 5' RACE reads. The sample lists about 630,000 distinct CDR3 sequences, roughly an eighth seen once, with more than 12% in the top ten. The sample is drawn from a study of T cells after yellow fever vaccination. The sample was PBMCs, taken on the day of the yellow fever booster vaccination. This sequence originates from a man aged 25-40 years who received the YFV17D yellow fever vaccine. The rearrangement joins TRBV20-1 to TRBJ2-1; D may be TRBD2 (5 bases). CDR3 in DNA: TGCAGTGCTAGTAATGGTCTAGCCGTCTACAATGAGCAGTTCTTC. Translated: CSASNGLAVYNEQFF.